The rows below give T cell receptor beta chains drawn from one sample of a study of T-cell memory formation after mild COVID-19. TCRdb reanalysed the 5' RACE reads using MiXCR and keeps one entry per CDR3 protein. The sample holds some 450,000 distinct CDR3 sequences, around 20% seen once. The sample was PBMCs or a T cell subset sorted from them (not recorded which). Every receptor here comes from an adult woman who had mild COVID-19 (a few samples of this study predate the infection). Cell type and time point are not known. Both conserved end residues are part of each CDR3. D genes are given only for firm matches. Size values are once, few and many counts, or a class for expanded clones, and some rows have none.

d_gene | j_gene | len | v_gene | abundance | CDR3nt | CDR3aa
NA | TRBJ1-6 | 14 | TRBV4-1 | NA | TGCGCCAGCGAGGCAGGGGCCTATAATTCACCCCTCCACTTT | CASEAGAYNSPLHF
TRBD2 | TRBJ2-7 | 14 | TRBV4-1 | few | TGCGCCAGCAGCCCGACTAGCATTAGCTACGAGCAGTACTTC | CASSPTSISYEQYF
NA | TRBJ1-1 | 14 | TRBV6-5 | NA | TGTGCCATCAGTTACGACATTTCGGGTACTGAAGCTTTCTTT | CAISYDISGTEAFF
NA | TRBJ1-3 | 17 | TRBV6-5 | NA | TGTGCCAGCAGTTACGAGCCTCCCTATCGCTCTGGAAACACCATATATTTT | CASSYEPPYRSGNTIYF
TRBD1 | TRBJ2-3 | 14 | TRBV24-1 | NA | TGTGCCACCAGTGGGACAGGGCCCACAGATACGCAGTATTTT | CATSGTGPTDTQYF
NA | TRBJ2-6 | 14 | TRBV7-2 | NA | TGTGCCAGCAGGACCGGGACCGGGGCCAACGTCCTGACTTTC | CASRTGTGANVLTF
NA | TRBJ2-7 | 13 | TRBV6-2/TRBV6-3 | few | TGTGCCAGCAGGCGGTGGAGCTCCTACGAGCAGTACTTC | CASRRWSSYEQYF
NA | TRBJ2-1 | 14 | TRBV7-7 | NA | TGTGCTAGCAGCCCCCGAACAGTGAGCAATGAGCAGTTCTTC | CASSPRTVSNEQFF
TRBD2 | TRBJ2-7 | 15 | TRBV5-4 | NA | TGTGCCAGCAGCCCTAGCGGGAGGGACTCCTACGAGCAGTACTTC | CASSPSGRDSYEQYF
NA | TRBJ1-1 | 13 | TRBV9 | NA | TGTGCCAGCACCCCATCGAGCGGTACTGAAGCTTTCTTT | CASTPSSGTEAFF
TRBD1 | TRBJ1-2 | 14 | TRBV6-2/TRBV6-3 | NA | TGTGCCAGCAGTCAACAGGGGGCTAACTATGGCTACACCTTC | CASSQQGANYGYTF
NA | TRBJ2-1 | 16 | TRBV24-1 | NA | TGTGCCACCAGTGGTCCTAGGGGGTCCTCCTACAATGAGCAGTTCTTC | CATSGPRGSSYNEQFF
NA | TRBJ1-6 | 15 | TRBV12-3/TRBV12-4 | few | TGTGCCAGCAGCCGGCGCAGCTCCTATAATTCACCCCTCCACTTT | CASSRRSSYNSPLHF
TRBD1 | TRBJ2-7 | 14 | TRBV7-9 | NA | TGTGCCAGCATCGCCGACAGGGACTCCTACGAGCAGTACTTC | CASIADRDSYEQYF
NA | TRBJ2-2 | 16 | TRBV7-9 | NA | TGTGCCAGCAGCTTAAATGGGCCACTCGGCACCGGGGAGCTGTTTTTT | CASSLNGPLGTGELFF
NA | TRBJ2-1 | 13 | TRBV4-2 | NA | TGTGCCAGCAGCCAGTCACTAGCCAATGAGCAGTTCTTC | CASSQSLANEQFF
NA | TRBJ1-4 | 15 | TRBV7-2 | few | TGTGCCAGCAGCCCGCGTCACGGAACTAATGAAAAACTGTTTTTT | CASSPRHGTNEKLFF
NA | TRBJ2-5 | 13 | TRBV27 | NA | TGTGCCAGCTCCAGGGTCGGCGAAGAGACCCAGTACTTC | CASSRVGEETQYF
NA | TRBJ1-1 | 17 | TRBV7-2 | few | TGTGCCAGCACCGTCACCTTAAGGGGCCCAGGGGACACTGAAGCTTTCTTT | CASTVTLRGPGDTEAFF
NA | TRBJ2-1 | 17 | TRBV4-2 | once | TGTGCCAGCAGCCAAGAACTCCCCGGGGCCCTCTACAATGAGCAGTTCTTC | CASSQELPGALYNEQFF
NA | TRBJ1-6 | 13 | TRBV9 | NA | TGTGCCAGCAGCGTCGGGGGGCAGACACCCCTCCACTTT | CASSVGGQTPLHF
TRBD2 | TRBJ2-2 | 12 | TRBV2 | few | TGTGCCAGCGGGGGGGTCAGCGGGGAGCTGTTTTTT | CASGGVSGELFF
TRBD1 | TRBJ2-1 | 14 | TRBV9 | NA | TGTGCCAGCAGCCCCCGGACAGGGCGCGATGAGCAGTTCTTC | CASSPRTGRDEQFF
TRBD2 | TRBJ2-1 | 15 | TRBV6-5 | NA | TGTGCCAGCAGTTGGAGGGGCGGGAGCAGGAGTGAGCAGTTCTTC | CASSWRGGSRSEQFF
NA | TRBJ1-5 | 15 | TRBV20-1 | NA | TGCAGTGCTAGAGATCATAATATCGGGGACCAGCCCCAGCATTTT | CSARDHNIGDQPQHF
TRBD1 | TRBJ1-6 | 15 | TRBV27 | NA | TGTGCCAGCAGTGGCACCGGGACAGGGAATTCACCCCTCCACTTT | CASSGTGTGNSPLHF
NA | TRBJ1-5 | 15 | TRBV28 | NA | TGTGCCAGCAACCCTCACAGTATCGTTGAGCAGCCCCAGCATTTT | CASNPHSIVEQPQHF
NA | TRBJ2-1 | 15 | TRBV6-4 | NA | TGTGCCAGCAGTGACAGTAGGACAGACTACAATGAGCAGTTCTTC | CASSDSRTDYNEQFF
TRBD2 | TRBJ2-2 | 15 | TRBV6-5 | few | TGTGCCAGCAGTCGACTAGCGGGGGGCACCGGGGAGCTGTTTTTT | CASSRLAGGTGELFF
TRBD2 | TRBJ2-5 | 15 | TRBV9 | few | TGTGCCAGCAGCGTCGCGACTAGCGGGAGGGAGACCCAGTACTTC | CASSVATSGRETQYF
NA | TRBJ2-7 | 18 | TRBV6-6 | NA | TGTGCCAGCAGTTCGTACCCCTCCGGGGGAGTAAGCTCCTACGAGCAGTACTTC | CASSSYPSGGVSSYEQYF
NA | TRBJ1-5 | 14 | TRBV25-1 | NA | TGTGCCAGCAGTGAGACAGGCAGCAATCAGCCCCAGCATTTT | CASSETGSNQPQHF
NA | TRBJ2-1 | 15 | TRBV12-3/TRBV12-4 | few | TGTGCCAGCAGTTTAGTACAGCCTGCCTACAATGAGCAGTTCTTC | CASSLVQPAYNEQFF
TRBD1 | TRBJ2-3 | 14 | TRBV7-3 | NA | TGTGCCAGCAGCTTTGACAGGGTTCTGGATACGCAGTATTTT | CASSFDRVLDTQYF
NA | TRBJ1-1 | 16 | TRBV9 | few | TGTGCCAGCAGCGTAGGTGGTGGGGTTCTTGACACTGAAGCTTTCTTT | CASSVGGGVLDTEAFF
NA | TRBJ2-1 | 16 | TRBV24-1 | NA | TGTGCCACCAGTGCCTCTAGGGGGGGCGATTACAATGAGCAGTTCTTC | CATSASRGGDYNEQFF
NA | TRBJ1-5 | 16 | TRBV5-1 | NA | TGCGCCAGCAGCTTGTATCCAGGGGTTAGCAATCAGCCCCAGCATTTT | CASSLYPGVSNQPQHF
TRBD1 | TRBJ2-1 | 13 | TRBV7-9 | NA | TGTGCCAGCAGCTTACCGACAGGGTTGGAGCAGTTCTTC | CASSLPTGLEQFF
NA | TRBJ1-6 | 15 | TRBV18 | few | TGTGCCAGCTCACCACGACAGAGCGATAATTCACCCCTCCACTTT | CASSPRQSDNSPLHF
TRBD1 | TRBJ2-5 | 16 | TRBV25-1 | NA | TGTGCCAGCAGTGAATTCGGGACAGGGGTTTCAGAGACCCAGTACTTC | CASSEFGTGVSETQYF
NA | TRBJ2-7 | 12 | TRBV7-9 | few | TGTGCCGCATCCGGAACCGCGAACGAGCAGTACTTC | CAASGTANEQYF
TRBD1 | TRBJ2-7 | 15 | TRBV7-3 | many | TGTGCCAGCAGCTTAGGGCCGGGACAGGGGTACGAGCAGTACTTC | CASSLGPGQGYEQYF